Here is one T cell receptor (beta chain) with its context. Sample time point: peripheral blood 6 weeks after treatment start. Each PCR contained spiked-in synthetic TCR analog templates. Sequenced by immunoSEQ multiplex PCR; TCRdb stores in-frame clones only, minus some. The sample includes roughly 100,000 clones, 75% to 90% of them seen just once. These data are taken from a study of PD-L1 blockade in urothelial cancer. Turning to the study itself: Before enrollment, 0 to 3 chemotherapy regimens had been given to patients. Analyses used blood from 3 weeks (second dose) and 6 weeks after treatment start. Blood gave a median 141,255 T cells.

The germline V gene has CDR1 SGHTA and CDR2 FQGTGA. The V and J ends lost 5 bases and 4 bases respectively, with 10 bases between them. CDR3 size: 13 residues. The TCR was taken from a man in his 70s with urothelial cancer. The sample consisted of PBMCs, taken around atezolizumab (anti-PD-L1) treatment. This chain uses TRBV7-3 with TRBJ2-3; D possibly corresponds to TRBD1 (6 bases). The CDR3 is CASSRTVPDTQYF. CDR3 nucleotides: TGTGCCAGCAGCCGGACAGTTCCAGATACGCAGTATTTT.